This TCR beta chain was obtained from a study of T cell responses to AZD1222 COVID-19 vaccine. Study results and caveats: Repertoire sampling occurred only after the peak T cell response. Vaccine-associated CD4 TCRs spanned spike, dominant at 160-218 and 743-854.

With regard to this clone: The antigen remains unidentified.

Repertoires were generated with immunoSEQ multiplex PCR, while TCRdb's copy carries only in-frame clones and drops some. The sample shows around 94,000 clones, 85% to 90% of them seen only once. Germline V gene sequence: CDR1 LNHDA, CDR2 SQIVND (reference sequence). V was shortened by 5 bases and J by 5 bases, with 4 bases between the two germline ends. The CDR3 contains 12 residues. The V gene is TRBV19, the J gene TRBJ1-6; no clear D gene. This receptor was identified in an adult in good health. Sequenced here: peripheral blood, sampled on day 0 of AZD1222 vaccination. The CDR3 nucleotides are TGTGCCAGTAGTGAGAATAATTCACCCCTCCACTTT. Its protein is CASSENNSPLHF.